These T cell receptor beta chains were read from a single sample in a study of OX40 agonist ivuxolimab in advanced cancers. This table comes from immunoSEQ multiplex PCR, and its TCRdb copy is limited to in-frame clones, with some not included. The data show 65,000 to 85,000 clones, 87% seen once. Sequenced here: CD4+ or CD8+ T cells sorted from blood, sampled in a trial of the OX40 agonist ivuxolimab. These receptors all come from an adult with an advanced solid tumor such as melanoma, head and neck, liver or kidney cancer. CDR3s include the opening cysteine and the closing phenylalanine or tryptophan. The D gene is left open where the match is weak. Part of the rows lack a size; the others show once, few, many or a class for expanded clones.

length,size,J,V,D,CDR3,DNA
15,-,TRBJ2-3,TRBV9,-,CASSANEGLTDTQYF,TGTGCCAGCAGCGCCAATGAAGGTCTCACAGATACGCAGTATTTT
15,-,TRBJ1-6,TRBV4-3,-,CASSHRGIVDSPLHF,TGCGCCAGCAGCCATAGAGGAATTGTGGATTCACCCCTCCACTTT
14,-,TRBJ1-1,TRBV19,-,CASSIAGLDAEAFF,TGTGCCAGTAGTATAGCGGGGCTAGACGCTGAAGCTTTCTTT
15,-,TRBJ2-3,TRBV7-2,-,CASSLSSVGTDTQYF,TGTGCCAGCAGCTTGTCTAGCGTTGGCACAGATACGCAGTATTTT
14,once,TRBJ1-4,TRBV6-1,TRBD1,CATRDRDPNEKLFF,TGTGCCACTCGGGACAGGGACCCTAATGAAAAACTGTTTTTT
15,-,TRBJ2-5,TRBV5-1,TRBD1,CASSFLTGNQETQYF,TGCGCCAGCAGCTTTCTGACAGGGAACCAAGAGACCCAGTACTTC
16,-,TRBJ1-3,TRBV19,-,CASSIGQVLSGNTIYF,TGTGCCAGTAGTATAGGGCAGGTCCTCTCTGGAAACACCATATATTTT
15,-,TRBJ1-1,TRBV9,-,CASSVVIGGGTEAFF,TGTGCCAGCAGCGTAGTGATTGGGGGAGGGACTGAAGCTTTCTTT
13,-,TRBJ2-5,TRBV28,-,CASRETGRETQYF,TGTGCCAGCAGAGAAACAGGGCGAGAGACCCAGTACTTC
17,-,TRBJ1-1,TRBV28,TRBD1,CASATYGTGGRNTEAFF,TGTGCCAGCGCCACTTACGGGACAGGGGGCAGGAACACTGAAGCTTTCTTT
20,-,TRBJ2-5,TRBV19,TRBD2,CASSPISGRTSGSPGETQYF,TGTGCCAGTAGTCCGATCAGTGGGCGGACTAGCGGGAGCCCCGGGGAGACCCAGTACTTC
14,-,TRBJ1-3,TRBV6-1,-,CASSDPPSGNTIYF,TGTGCCAGCAGCGACCCCCCCTCTGGAAACACCATATATTTT
15,few,TRBJ1-5,TRBV19,-,CASSIGPLSNQPQHF,TGTGCCAGTAGTATAGGGCCGCTTAGCAATCAGCCCCAGCATTTT
16,-,TRBJ1-5,TRBV28,-,CASSPGGRVNNQPQHF,TGTGCCAGCAGCCCGGGAGGTAGGGTTAACAATCAGCCCCAGCATTTT
15,-,TRBJ2-5,TRBV5-4,-,CASSLPYSGVETQYF,TGTGCCAGCAGCTTGCCTTATTCCGGGGTGGAGACCCAGTACTTC
13,few,TRBJ2-3,TRBV5-1,-,CASSLGDADTQYF,TGCGCCAGCAGCTTGGGAGACGCCGATACGCAGTATTTT
13,-,TRBJ1-5,TRBV19,-,CASSMADNQPQHF,TGTGCCAGTAGTATGGCAGACAATCAGCCCCAGCATTTT
15,-,TRBJ1-2,TRBV28,-,CASSLASTRNYGYTF,TGTGCCAGCAGTTTAGCCTCAACCCGAAACTATGGCTACACCTTC
14,few,TRBJ1-5,TRBV27,TRBD1,CASSSTGWNQPQHF,TGTGCCAGCAGTTCGACAGGGTGGAATCAGCCCCAGCATTTT
15,-,TRBJ1-2,TRBV6-5,-,CASRHPWGSGYGYTF,TGTGCCAGCAGACACCCTTGGGGTTCCGGCTATGGCTACACCTTC
12,-,TRBJ1-1,TRBV6-1,-,CASSESGRGGFF,TGTGCCAGCAGTGAATCGGGTCGCGGTGGTTTCTTT
14,-,TRBJ2-5,TRBV5-4,TRBD1,CASRVGTAEETQYF,TGTGCCAGCAGAGTTGGGACAGCTGAGGAGACCCAGTACTTC
15,-,TRBJ1-1,TRBV5-8,TRBD1,CASSRGQGRDTEAFF,TGTGCCAGCAGCAGGGGACAGGGACGGGACACTGAAGCTTTCTTT
14,-,TRBJ2-2,TRBV6-5,-,CASSYERRTGELFF,TGTGCCAGCAGTTACGAGCGGAGGACCGGGGAGCTGTTTTTT
16,-,TRBJ1-1,TRBV15,-,CATSRGHRDTDTEAFF,TGTGCCACCAGCAGAGGCCACAGGGATACGGACACTGAAGCTTTCTTT
13,-,TRBJ2-7,TRBV18,-,CASSPPTSDEQYF,TGTGCCAGCTCACCACCGACCTCGGACGAGCAGTACTTC
15,once,TRBJ2-1,TRBV7-3,-,CASSLNSRLLNEQFF,TGTGCCAGCAGCTTAAATTCGAGGCTTCTTAATGAGCAGTTCTTC
16,-,TRBJ2-2,TRBV6-4,-,CASSDSSGANTGELFF,TGTGCCAGCAGTGACTCAAGCGGCGCGAACACCGGGGAGCTGTTTTTT
14,-,TRBJ2-2,TRBV19,-,CASSIRLGAGELFF,TGTGCCAGTAGTATCCGCTTGGGGGCCGGGGAGCTGTTTTTT
15,-,TRBJ2-1,TRBV19,TRBD2,CASSRGGLAAHEQFF,TGTGCCAGTAGCCGGGGGGGACTAGCGGCCCATGAGCAGTTCTTC
13,-,TRBJ2-7,TRBV5-1,-,CASSSGTFYEQYF,TGCGCCAGCAGCTCCGGGACTTTTTACGAGCAGTACTTC
14,-,TRBJ2-7,TRBV19,-,CASSPTQGTYEQYF,TGTGCCAGTAGTCCTACCCAGGGAACCTACGAGCAGTACTTC
13,-,TRBJ2-7,TRBV11-3,-,CASFGGQSYEQYF,TGTGCCAGCTTCGGGGGGCAGTCCTACGAGCAGTACTTC
19,-,TRBJ2-2,TRBV7-2,-,CASSLRSGDAAANTGELFF,TGTGCCAGCAGCTTAAGATCGGGGGATGCAGCCGCGAACACCGGGGAGCTGTTTTTT
16,-,TRBJ2-3,TRBV7-6,-,CASSLVSGVGTDTQYF,TGTGCCAGCAGCTTAGTCTCCGGGGTTGGGACAGATACGCAGTATTTT
14,-,TRBJ2-7,TRBV11-2,-,CASNFIGAKYEQYF,TGTGCCAGCAATTTTATAGGGGCCAAGTACGAGCAGTACTTC
13,-,TRBJ2-7,TRBV19,-,CASSHRDSYEQYF,TGTGCCAGTAGTCACAGAGATTCCTACGAGCAGTACTTC
16,-,TRBJ2-7,TRBV5-1,TRBD1,CASSLAGTGTSYEQYF,TGCGCCAGCAGCTTGGCCGGGACAGGGACCTCCTACGAGCAGTACTTC
14,few,TRBJ2-7,TRBV29-1,TRBD1,CSVEDRDRGREQYF,TGCAGCGTTGAAGACCGGGACAGGGGGCGCGAGCAGTACTTC
14,-,TRBJ2-3,TRBV27,-,CASSLSWRTDTQYF,TGTGCCAGCAGTTTAAGTTGGCGCACAGATACGCAGTATTTT
14,once,TRBJ2-5,TRBV18,TRBD2,CASSPGAGEETQYF,TGTGCCAGCTCACCAGGAGCGGGGGAGGAGACCCAGTACTTC
16,-,TRBJ1-5,TRBV4-1,TRBD1,CASSQVGTDYNQPQHF,TGCGCCAGCAGCCAGGTAGGGACAGACTACAATCAGCCCCAGCATTTT
17,-,TRBJ2-2,TRBV2,TRBD2,CASSERGLALRTGELFF,TGTGCCAGCAGTGAACGGGGACTAGCATTAAGGACTGGGGAGCTGTTTTTT
11,-,TRBJ2-5,TRBV20-1,-,CSASLPAAQYF,TGCAGTGCTTCGCTCCCCGCGGCCCAGTACTTC
14,-,TRBJ1-4,TRBV16,-,CASAPTGRDEKLFF,TGTGCCAGCGCTCCGACGGGCAGGGACGAAAAACTGTTTTTT
15,-,TRBJ2-7,TRBV19,-,CASSIYGRGGYEQYF,TGTGCCAGTAGTATCTACGGACGGGGTGGATACGAGCAGTACTTC
17,few,TRBJ2-3,TRBV27,TRBD2,CASSPSQSSGRTDTQYF,TGTGCCAGCAGCCCCTCCCAGTCTAGCGGGAGGACGGATACGCAGTATTTT
13,-,TRBJ1-4,TRBV7-9,-,CASRRGANEKLFF,TGTGCCAGCCGACGGGGGGCTAATGAAAAACTGTTTTTT
14,-,TRBJ1-5,TRBV7-2,-,CASQRGGFLGPQHF,TGTGCCAGCCAGAGGGGGGGCTTCTTAGGGCCCCAGCATTTT
14,-,TRBJ1-2,TRBV5-6,TRBD1,CASSLGQGAYGYTF,TGTGCCAGCAGCCTGGGACAGGGGGCCTATGGCTACACCTTC
15,-,TRBJ1-6,TRBV19,-,CASTSGQGRNSPLHF,-
16,-,TRBJ1-1,TRBV11-2,-,CASSLSRQRGNTEAFF,TGTGCCAGCAGCTTATCGAGACAGCGGGGGAACACTGAAGCTTTCTTT
13,-,TRBJ1-2,TRBV2,TRBD1,CASRTTGFGGYTF,TGTGCCAGCAGGACGACAGGGTTTGGTGGCTACACCTTC
16,-,TRBJ2-3,TRBV4-1,-,CASSQLLGPRTDTQYF,TGCGCCAGCAGCCAATTGCTGGGGCCGCGCACAGATACGCAGTATTTT